This is a list of T cell receptor beta chains from one sample in a study of identical twins. TCRdb ran MiXCR on the 5' RACE reads and lists one entry per CDR3 protein. Here the sample spans 1.5 million to 2 million distinct CDR3 sequences, around 29% being singletons. Sample: cord blood. The receptor set was obtained from a newborn girl in good health. The CDR3 runs from the conserved cysteine through the conserved F or W. Each record gives: D gene, V gene, clone size, J gene, CDR3 protein, CDR3 DNA. D genes are given only for firm matches. Size tells how often a clone was seen (once, few, many) or the class of an expanded clone, and some rows leave it out.

.	TRBV6-2/TRBV6-3	few	TRBJ2-2	CASPNTGELFF	TGTGCCAGCCCGAACACCGGGGAGCTGTTTTTT
.	TRBV15	.	TRBJ2-3	CATSRDVRGATDTQYF	TGTGCCACCAGCAGAGATGTTCGGGGGGCCACGGATACGCAGTATTTT
.	TRBV12-3/TRBV12-4	few	TRBJ1-2	CASSLFMGQARGYTF	TGTGCCAGCAGTTTATTTATGGGGCAGGCGCGTGGCTACACCTTC
.	TRBV4-1	.	TRBJ1-6	CASSQDPRVSSYNSPLHF	TGCGCCAGCAGCCAAGACCCCCGGGTCAGCTCCTATAATTCACCCCTCCACTTT
.	TRBV7-6	few	TRBJ1-1	CASSFSIMNTEAFF	TGTGCCAGCAGCTTCTCTATTATGAACACTGAAGCTTTCTTT
.	TRBV11-2	once	TRBJ1-4	CASSLNPGLFEKLFF	TGTGCCAGCAGCTTGAATCCCGGCCTTTTTGAAAAACTGTTTTTT
TRBD2	TRBV10-3	few	TRBJ2-5	CAISEGTSGGRYQETQYF	TGTGCCATCAGTGAAGGGACTAGCGGGGGCCGGTACCAAGAGACCCAGTACTTC
TRBD1	TRBV18	few	TRBJ2-7	CASSGRDRLYEQYF	TGTGCCAGCTCAGGCCGGGACAGGCTCTACGAGCAGTACTTC
.	TRBV7-9	few	TRBJ1-4	CASMSLNEKLFF	TGTGCCAGTATGTCACTTAATGAAAAACTGTTTTTT
.	TRBV25-1	.	TRBJ1-5	CASSVLGPTGRNQPQHF	TGTGCCAGCAGTGTGCTAGGCCCTACAGGGCGCAATCAGCCCCAGCATTTT
.	TRBV20-1	few	TRBJ2-7	CSARVPQGSYEQYF	TGCAGTGCTAGAGTTCCCCAGGGCTCCTACGAGCAGTACTTC
.	TRBV12-3/TRBV12-4	.	TRBJ1-6	CASSSKGGREDYNSPLHF	TGTGCCAGCAGCTCAAAAGGCGGCCGGGAAGATTATAATTCACCCCTCCACTTT
TRBD1	TRBV6-2/TRBV6-3	few	TRBJ2-1	CASSYPRDSNEQFF	TGTGCCAGCAGTTACCCCCGGGACAGCAATGAGCAGTTCTTC
.	TRBV12-3/TRBV12-4	.	TRBJ2-3	CASSQTRRTTDTQYF	TGTGCCAGCAGTCAGACCCGTAGGACTACAGATACGCAGTATTTT
TRBD1	TRBV29-1	.	TRBJ1-2	CSVWTGSNYGYTF	TGCAGCGTTTGGACAGGCTCCAACTATGGCTACACCTTC
TRBD2	TRBV5-1	few	TRBJ2-7	CASMGTSGNYEQYF	TGCGCCAGCATGGGGACTAGCGGGAACTACGAGCAGTACTTC
TRBD2	TRBV4-1	.	TRBJ2-5	CASSAGLAGRFQETQYF	TGCGCCAGCAGCGCGGGACTAGCGGGGAGATTCCAAGAGACCCAGTACTTC
TRBD2	TRBV7-9	.	TRBJ2-4	CASSLESTSGRNIQYF	TGTGCCAGCAGCTTAGAGAGTACTAGCGGGAGGAACATTCAGTACTTC
TRBD1	TRBV27	.	TRBJ1-2	CASSFGAGGMGYGYTF	TGTGCCAGCAGTTTCGGTGCAGGGGGCATGGGCTATGGCTACACCTTC
TRBD2	TRBV4-2	.	TRBJ2-1	CAGSRRTSGGGNEQFF	TGTGCCGGCAGCCGACGGACTAGCGGGGGAGGCAATGAGCAGTTCTTC
.	TRBV12-3/TRBV12-4	few	TRBJ2-4	CASSAGQEHRLLAKNIQYF	TGTGCCAGCAGTGCGGGACAAGAGCACCGTCTGCTAGCCAAAAACATTCAGTACTTC